This T cell receptor (beta chain) came from a study of T cell repertoires in aging, cancer and after chemotherapy. Study as a whole: Donor ages fell into six groups from 30 or younger up to 70 or older.

TCR beta rearrangements were amplified from peripheral blood genomic DNA. Looked up from germline, CDR1 is SGHNT and CDR2 is YYREEE (reference sequence). CDR3 size: 13 residues. The ends lost 10 bases at V and 2 bases at J; junction bases unmatched: 5. Study-wide points: Untreated cancer patients had significantly lower blood TCR diversity than age-matched healthy donors. The repertoire data cannot show anything about immunological memory following chemotherapy. Across the chemotherapy interval, each cancer cohort showed higher median generation probability, suggesting thymic rebound.

On this clonotype itself: Its antigen is still unknown.

Rearranged V-D-J TRB sequences were amplified with a mixed TRB-A/B primer pool. TCRdb recomputed calls from the multiplex PCR reads with MiXCR, one row per CDR3 protein. The sample comprises 3,700 or so distinct CDR3 sequences, roughly 27% of which are singletons, and approximately 6% rests with the top ten. The source of this sequence is a human donor in good health. Sequencing was done on a sample of blood. This chain connects TRBV5-4 to TRBJ1-4, with 7 bases fitting TRBD1. CDR3 bases: TGTGCCGGATCACAGGGGACTAATGAAAAACTGTTTTTT. Its translation is CAGSQGTNEKLFF.